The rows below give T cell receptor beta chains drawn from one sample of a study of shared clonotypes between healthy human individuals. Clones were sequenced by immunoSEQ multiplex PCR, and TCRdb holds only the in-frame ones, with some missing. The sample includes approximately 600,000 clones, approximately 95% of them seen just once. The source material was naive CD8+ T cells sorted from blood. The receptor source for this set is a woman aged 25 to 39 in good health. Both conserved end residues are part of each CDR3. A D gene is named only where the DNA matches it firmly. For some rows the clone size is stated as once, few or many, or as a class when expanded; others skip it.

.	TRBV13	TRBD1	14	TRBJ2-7	TGTGCCAGCAGCGTGGGGACAGGTGGCTACGAGCAGTACTTC	CASSVGTGGYEQYF
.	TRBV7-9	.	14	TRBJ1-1	TGTGCCAGCAGCCCGGGGGGAGAGAACACTGAAGCTTTCTTT	CASSPGGENTEAFF
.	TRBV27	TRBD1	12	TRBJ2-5	TGTGCCAGCAGTTTAGGGGGACAGGGAGAGTACTTC	CASSLGGQGEYF
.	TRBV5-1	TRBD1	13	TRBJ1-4	TGCGCCAGCAGCTCGGACAGGGATGAAAAACTGTTTTTT	CASSSDRDEKLFF
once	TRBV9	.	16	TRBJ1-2	TGTGCCAGCAGCTCCTATCCTCAGGTGCTGAACTATGGCTACACCTTC	CASSSYPQVLNYGYTF
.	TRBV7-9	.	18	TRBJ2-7	TGTGCCAGCAGCTCGCGCCCTACTAGCTATGCGCCTCCCTACGAGCAGTACTTC	CASSSRPTSYAPPYEQYF
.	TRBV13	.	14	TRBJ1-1	TGTGCCAGCAGCTTAGGAATAGGGAACACTGAAGCTTTCTTT	CASSLGIGNTEAFF
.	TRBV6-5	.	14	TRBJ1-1	TGTGCCAGCAGCCTGGGACACATGAACACTGAAGCTTTCTTT	CASSLGHMNTEAFF
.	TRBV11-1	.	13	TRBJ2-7	TGTGCCAGCAGCTTAGGTGACCTCTACGAGCAGTACTTC	CASSLGDLYEQYF
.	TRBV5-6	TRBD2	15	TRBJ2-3	TGTGCCAGCAGCTTGGTAGCGGGAGGGGTATATACGCAGTATTTT	CASSLVAGGVYTQYF
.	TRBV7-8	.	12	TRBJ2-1	TGTGCCAGCAGCTTAGGAGGCGATGAGCAGTTCTTC	CASSLGGDEQFF
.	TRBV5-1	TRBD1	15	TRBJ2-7	TGCGCCAGCAGCCCGGGACAGGGTGTCTCCTACGAGCAGTACTTC	CASSPGQGVSYEQYF
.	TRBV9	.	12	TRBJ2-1	TGTGCCAGCAGCGCACTCACCGCTGAGCAGTTCTTC	CASSALTAEQFF
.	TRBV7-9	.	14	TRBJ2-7	TGTGCCAGCAGCTTCGTCGGTCAGGCCTACGAGCAGTACTTC	CASSFVGQAYEQYF
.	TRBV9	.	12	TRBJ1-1	TGTGCCAGCAGCCCCGGACAGCAAAGAGTATTCTTT	CASSPGQQRVFF
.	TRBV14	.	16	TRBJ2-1	TGTGCCAGCAGCCAAGTATACGGAGGCCCCTACAATGAGCAGTTCTTC	CASSQVYGGPYNEQFF
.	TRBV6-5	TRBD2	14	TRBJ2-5	TGTGCCAGCAGTTCAATAGCGGGAGAGGAGACCCAGTACTTC	CASSSIAGEETQYF
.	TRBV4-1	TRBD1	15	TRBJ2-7	TGCGCCAGCAGCCAGGCCGGGACAGGACCCTACGAGCAGTACTTC	CASSQAGTGPYEQYF
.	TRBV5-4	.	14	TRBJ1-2	TGTGCCAGCAGCAGGGACGACGGAAACTATGGCTACACCTTC	CASSRDDGNYGYTF
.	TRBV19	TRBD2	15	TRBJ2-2	TGTGCCAGTAGTATATTAGCGGGGCTCGCCGGGGAGCTGTTTTTT	CASSILAGLAGELFF
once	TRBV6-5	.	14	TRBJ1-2	TGTGCCAGCAGTTACTCGACAAGAAACTATGGCTACACCTTC	CASSYSTRNYGYTF
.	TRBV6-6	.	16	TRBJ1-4	TGTGCCAGCAGCGGGGATTTGTGGTCGGGTAATGAAAAACTGTTTTTT	CASSGDLWSGNEKLFF
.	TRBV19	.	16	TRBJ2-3	TGTGCCAGTAGTATAAGGACGAGAGCTAGCACAGATACGCAGTATTTT	CASSIRTRASTDTQYF
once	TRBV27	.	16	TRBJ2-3	TGTGCCAGCAGTCCAACCGGACTTTGGCGCACAGATACGCAGTATTTT	CASSPTGLWRTDTQYF
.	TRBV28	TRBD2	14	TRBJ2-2	TGTGCCAGCAGCGCGACTAGCAACACCGGGGAGCTGTTTTTT	CASSATSNTGELFF
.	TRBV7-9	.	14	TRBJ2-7	TGTGCCAGCAGCTCCCTGACAGAAACATACGAGCAGTACTTC	CASSSLTETYEQYF
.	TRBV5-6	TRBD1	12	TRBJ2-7	TGTGCCAGCAGCTTTCAGGGGGACGAGCAGTACTTC	CASSFQGDEQYF
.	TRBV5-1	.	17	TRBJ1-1	TGCGCCAGCAGCTCGAGGGGTTGGTTCTTCGTGATCACTGAAGCTTTCTTT	CASSSRGWFFVITEAFF
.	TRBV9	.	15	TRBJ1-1	TGTGCCAGCAGCGTAGGGACACTGATGAACACTGAAGCTTTCTTT	CASSVGTLMNTEAFF
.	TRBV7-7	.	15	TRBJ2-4	TGTGCCAGCAGCCACCGGGAAGATATAGGAAACATTCAGTACTTC	CASSHREDIGNIQYF
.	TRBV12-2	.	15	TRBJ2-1	TGTGCAAGTCGCTTAGGAGGGACGGACGTCAATGAGCAGTTCTTC	CASRLGGTDVNEQFF
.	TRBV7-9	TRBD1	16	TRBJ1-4	TGTGCCAGCAGCTCCACCACAGGGGAGGATAATGAAAAACTGTTTTTT	CASSSTTGEDNEKLFF
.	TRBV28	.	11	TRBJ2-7	TGTGCCAGCAGTTTTGATCGCGAGCAGTACTTC	CASSFDREQYF
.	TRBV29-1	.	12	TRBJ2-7	TGCAGCGTCCGAGGGGAGGCCTACGAGCAGTACTTC	CSVRGEAYEQYF
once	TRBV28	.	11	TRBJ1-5	TGTGCCAGCAGTTTAGGGCAGCCCCAGCATTTT	CASSLGQPQHF
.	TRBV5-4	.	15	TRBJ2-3	TGTGCCAGCAGCTCTCCCGGGGACCTCACAGATACGCAGTATTTT	CASSSPGDLTDTQYF
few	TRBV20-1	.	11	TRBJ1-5	TGCAGTGCTAGTCTCGATCAGCCCCAGCATTTT	CSASLDQPQHF
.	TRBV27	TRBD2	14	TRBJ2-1	TGTGCCAGCACCCCGGGACTAGGGAACAATGAGCAGTTCTTC	CASTPGLGNNEQFF
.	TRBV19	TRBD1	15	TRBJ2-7	TGTGCCAGTAGTCGGGAAGAGACAGGGGCTAACGAGCAGTACTTC	CASSREETGANEQYF
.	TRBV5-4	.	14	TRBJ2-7	TGTGCCAGCAGCTTAGGAGGGGAATCCTACGAGCAGTACTTC	CASSLGGESYEQYF
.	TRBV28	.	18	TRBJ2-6	TGTGCCAGCACCCTAAATAGGGGTCCAAGCTCTGGGGCCAACGTCCTGACTTTC	CASTLNRGPSSGANVLTF
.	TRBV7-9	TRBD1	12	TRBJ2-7	TGTGCCAGCAGCTCGACAGGGTTCGAGCAGTACTTC	CASSSTGFEQYF
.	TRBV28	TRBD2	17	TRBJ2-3	TGTGCCAGCAGTTTCTCGACTAGCGGGAGAAACGCAGATACGCAGTATTTT	CASSFSTSGRNADTQYF